A single sample gave rise to the 25 T cell receptor beta chains below, sequenced in a study of shared clonotypes between healthy human individuals. Sequenced by immunoSEQ multiplex PCR; TCRdb stores in-frame clones only, minus some. The sample contains about 340,000 clones, around four fifths of which appear only once. Sequencing was carried out using memory CD4+ T cells sorted from blood. Subset in this sample: CD45RA-negative fraction. Source of these receptors: a man aged 25-45 years in good health.

The V and J genes are TRBV14 and TRBJ2-1; D not certain. The CDR3 extends over 17 amino acids. The V end was cut by 2 bases, the J end by 0 bases, with 14 bases between. Germline V gene lookup returns CDR1 SGHDN and CDR2 FVKESK. CDR3 sequence: CASSQSLEISSYNEQFF. In DNA form, the CDR3 reads TGTGCCAGCAGCCAAAGCCTCGAAATAAGCTCCTACAATGAGCAGTTCTTC.

The chain carries TRBV9 and TRBJ1-1, with 7 nucleotides matching TRBD1. Germline CDR1 is SGDLS and CDR2 is YYNGEE. V shed 3 bases, J shed 0 bases, and the junction held 5 bases outside the gene matches. This CDR3 region has 15 residues. The CDR3 DNA sequence: TGTGCCAGCAGCGCCAGGGACAGTTTGAACACTGAAGCTTTCTTT. Its translation: CASSARDSLNTEAFF.

The V gene is TRBV4-3, the J gene TRBJ1-4, with D perhaps TRBD1 (5 bases). The CDR3 has 19 amino acids. The germline CDR1 and CDR2 sequences are LGHNA and YSLEER. Trimming pared 4 bases from V and 3 bases from J, leaving 24 bases between. The chain's CDR3 is CASSPLGPGSNGANEKLFF. As DNA, the CDR3 is TGCGCCAGCAGCCCGCTGGGGCCAGGGTCGAATGGAGCTAATGAAAAACTGTTTTTT.

Comment on this clone: It differs at one base from a far larger clone, so likely a read error. V is TRBV5-1 and J is TRBJ2-7; the D gene is possibly TRBD2 (6 bases). The CDR3 totals 14 residues. The germline CDR1 and CDR2 sequences are SGHRS and YFSETQ. The CDR3 is CASSLQGLSCEQYF. CDR3 DNA sequence: TGCGCCAGCAGCTTGCAGGGACTCTCCTGCGAGCAGTACTTC.

The chain uses TRBV5-8 and TRBJ2-2; D unresolved. The CDR3 totals 14 residues. Germline lookup yields CDR1 SGHTS and CDR2 YDEGEE. The V gene lost 4 bases and the J gene lost 1 base, with 8 bases spanning the gap. CDR3 region: CASSVLQNTGELFF. In DNA, the CDR3 is TGTGCCAGCAGCGTATTACAGAACACCGGGGAGCTGTTTTTT.

The genes are TRBV2 and TRBJ2-7; 8 bases map to TRBD2. With V trimmed by 5 bases and J by 7 bases, 10 bases remained unmatched. Germline V CDR1 and CDR2: SNHLY, FYNNEI. This CDR3 contains 14 residues. CDR3 nucleotides: TGTGCCAGCAGTCCCAGCGGGAGAGTTCAAGAGCAGTACTTC. Its protein is CASSPSGRVQEQYF.

With respect to this clone: A read error is likely here: a far larger clone is one base away. V gene TRBV6-5 combines with J gene TRBJ2-7; 7 bases align to TRBD1. CDR3 length equals 12 residues. The trim removed 6 bases at V and 2 bases at J, leaving 1 base unmatched. Germline-derived CDR1 and CDR2 are MNHEY and SVGAGI. For the CDR3, the DNA is TGTGCCAGCAGAGGGACAGCCTACGAGCAGTACTTC. This gives the protein CASRGTAYEQYF.

This clone was detected only once. The J gene is TRBJ2-1, the V gene TRBV9; 7 bases map to TRBD1. The CDR3 is 15 residues long. The germline CDR1 and CDR2 sequences are SGDLS and YYNGEE. V was pared by 1 base and J by 5 bases, with 6 bases of the junction left unmatched. As DNA, the CDR3 is TGTGCCAGCAGCGTACAGACAGGGTGGAACAATGAGCAGTTCTTC. Translated, it gives CASSVQTGWNNEQFF.

The chain uses TRBV7-3 and TRBJ2-2, with D perhaps TRBD1 (5 bases). This CDR3 has 16 residues. Germline values: CDR1 SGHTA, CDR2 FQGTGA. Trimming stripped 1 base from V and 0 bases from J, with 9 bases between. This CDR3 is CASSLMDIANTGELFF. The CDR3 coding sequence is TGTGCCAGCAGCTTAATGGACATAGCGAACACCGGGGAGCTGTTTTTT.

The chain combines TRBV2 with TRBJ1-5, with 7 bases aligning to TRBD1. This CDR3 is built from 15 residues. Trimming took 6 bases from V and 5 from J; bases not matched to a gene: 10. Looked up from germline, CDR1 is SNHLY and CDR2 is FYNNEI. CDR3: CASSGEQGTDQPQHF. The DNA of the CDR3 is TGTGCCAGCAGCGGCGAGCAGGGGACAGATCAGCCCCAGCATTTT. The variable domain in full, completed from reference TRBV2 and TRBJ1-5, reads EPEVTQTPSHQVTQMGQEVILRCVPISNHLYFYWYRQILGQKVEFLVSFYNNEISEKSEIFDDQFSVERPDGSNFTLKIRSTKLEDSAMYFCASSGEQGTDQPQHFGDGTRLSIL.

This chain uses TRBV7-9 with TRBJ2-1; 12 bases map to TRBD2. The CDR3 runs to 17 residues. With 5 bases clipped from V and 4 bases from J, the junction kept 9 bases outside the gene matches. Germline assignment: CDR1 SEHNR and CDR2 FQNEAQ (reference sequence). The CDR3 region has the DNA TGTGCCAGCAGCCTGACGAGGACTAGCGGGGTATACAATGAGCAGTTCTTC. This translates into CASSLTRTSGVYNEQFF.

The chain couples TRBV4-1 to TRBJ2-1; 7 nucleotides align to TRBD1. V trimming: 0 bases; J trimming: 4 bases; junction bases outside the gene matches: 6. CDR1 is MGHRA and CDR2 is YSYEKL in the germline V gene. This CDR3 is 16 amino acids long. The CDR3 DNA sequence: TGCGCCAGCAGCCAAGATGAGACAGGGAATTACAATGAGCAGTTCTTC. Translating gives CASSQDETGNYNEQFF.

V usage is TRBV7-2 and J usage is TRBJ2-7; D call uncertain. The CDR3 runs 16 residues. Per the germline V gene, CDR1 is SGHTA and CDR2 is FQGNSA. V was shortened by 4 bases and J by 1 base, with 17 bases between the two germline ends. CDR3 sequence: CASSSGILVPSYEQYF. The CDR3 region has the DNA TGTGCCAGCAGCTCCGGAATTCTAGTCCCGTCCTACGAGCAGTACTTC.

This clone was seen a few times. This sequence joins TRBV5-5 and TRBJ2-7; D is undetermined. Germline V gene data show CDR1 as SGHKS and CDR2 as YYEKEE (reference sequence). V lost 1 base, J lost 1 base, and 12 bases lay in between. The CDR3 extends over 15 amino acids. CDR3 protein: CASSLQPVTSYEQYF. As DNA, the CDR3 is TGTGCCAGCAGCTTGCAGCCCGTAACTTCCTACGAGCAGTACTTC.

The genes are TRBV5-6 and TRBJ2-2, with 7 bases matching TRBD1. Germline trimming cut 0 bases from V and 2 bases from J; bases unmatched to any gene: 4. The CDR3 has 16 amino acids. From germline, CDR1 is SGHDT and CDR2 YYEEEE. The CDR3 DNA sequence: TGTGCCAGCAGCTTGGAACAGGGGATAAACACCGGGGAGCTGTTTTTT. Translating gives CASSLEQGINTGELFF.

CDR3 region: CASRGQGRGQETQYF. The DNA of the CDR3 is TGTGCCAGCAGGGGACAGGGGAGGGGGCAAGAGACCCAGTACTTC. The chain employs TRBV5-4 and TRBJ2-5, with 10 bases fitting TRBD1. Germline assignment: CDR1 SGHNT and CDR2 YYREEE (reference sequence). J was trimmed by 2 bases and V by 5 bases; bases with no gene match: 6. The CDR3 is 15 residues long.

For the CDR3, the DNA is TGTGCCAGCAGTGAAATCATGACTAGTGAAGCTTTCTTT. Encoded protein: CASSEIMTSEAFF. The chain joins TRBV6-1 to TRBJ1-1; D uncertain. Trimming removed 2 bases at V and 7 bases at J, with 11 bases between. Germline V gene lookup returns CDR1 MNHNS and CDR2 SASEGT. This CDR3 has 13 residues.

The V gene is TRBV19, the J gene TRBJ2-7; D is uncertain. Germline V gene data show CDR1 as LNHDA and CDR2 as SQIVND (reference sequence). Trimming took 8 bases from V and 4 from J, leaving 12 bases between them. The CDR3 totals 12 residues. The CDR3 loop is CASRLVPYEQYF. The CDR3 nucleotides are TGTGCCAGTCGGCTCGTTCCTTACGAGCAGTACTTC.

In this sample, this clone turned up once. The V call is TRBV5-1, the J call TRBJ2-7; 11 bases are shared with TRBD2. CDR3 size: 14 residues. V was clipped by 4 bases and J by 4 bases; unmatched bases: 4. CDR1 SGHRS and CDR2 YFSETQ come from the germline V gene. The chain's CDR3 is CASSPGTSGYEQYF. For the CDR3, the DNA is TGCGCCAGCAGCCCCGGGACTAGCGGATACGAGCAGTACTTC.

V and J are TRBV11-2 and TRBJ1-1; 7 bases map to TRBD1. Germline values: CDR1 SGHAT, CDR2 FQNNGV. The CDR3 contains 14 residues. Losses at the gene ends were 4 bases for V and 1 base for J; bases not matched to a gene: 3. CDR3 sequence (DNA): TGTGCCAGCAGCTCATACAGGGGGAACACTGAAGCTTTCTTT. Translating gives CASSSYRGNTEAFF.

About this clone itself: One end of the junction does not line up with germline, which may come from a read error. This chain joins TRBV7-9 and TRBJ2-7; the match to TRBD2 covers 8 bases. Germline loops: CDR1 SEHNR, CDR2 FQNEAQ (reference sequence). This CDR3 comprises 15 residues. CDR3 sequence reads: CASSLVLAGFNEQYF. CDR3 bases: TGCGCCAGCAGCTTAGTATTAGCGGGATTCAACGAGCAGTACTTC.

The V and J genes are TRBV5-4 and TRBJ2-7; 7 nucleotides match TRBD2. Germline-derived CDR1 and CDR2 are SGHNT and YYREEE (reference sequence). The CDR3 covers 14 residues. Losses at the gene ends were 3 bases for V and 3 bases for J; bases not matched to a gene: 6. CDR3 residues: CASSSGGSLYEQYF. The CDR3 DNA sequence: TGTGCCAGCAGCTCGGGCGGGAGTCTCTACGAGCAGTACTTC.

In its sample, this clone was seen a few times. The chain recombines TRBV19 with TRBJ2-1; TRBD2 matches 9 bases. V shed 8 bases and J 0 bases; nucleotides not matched to a gene: 11. The CDR3 loop spans 17 amino acids. The germline gives CDR1 LNHDA, CDR2 SQIVND (reference sequence). The CDR3 nucleotides read TGTGCCAGTGGACCCCCGACTAGCGGTAGCTCCTACAATGAGCAGTTCTTC. Protein: CASGPPTSGSSYNEQFF.

This clone has at least ten counts. This chain uses TRBV30 with TRBJ2-1; 8 bases match TRBD2. This CDR3 region has 20 residues. In germline, CDR1 is GTSNPN, CDR2 SVGIG (reference sequence). Losses at the gene ends were 2 bases for V and 0 bases for J; bases not matched to a gene: 18. The CDR3 coding sequence is TGTGCCTGGAGTTCGAGACTAGCGTCGGCCCGCATCGGCTCCTACAATGAGCAGTTCTTC. It specifies CAWSSRLASARIGSYNEQFF.

This clone appeared a single time. This clone may be a read error of a much larger clone one base away. The chain links TRBV5-4 to TRBJ1-1; 7 bases are a match to TRBD1. This CDR3 has 14 amino acids. V was pared by 4 bases and J by 1 base, with 4 bases of the junction left unmatched. Germline CDR1 is SGHNT and CDR2 is YYREEE (reference sequence). CDR3 in DNA: TGTGCCAGCAGCCAGGGACAGAAGAACACTGAAGCTTTCTTT. It codes for CASSQGQKNTEAFF. Filled out from reference TRBV5-4 and TRBJ1-1, the complete variable domain reads ETGVTQSPTHLIKTRGQQVTLRCSSQSGHNTVSWYQQALGQGPQFIFQYYREEENGRGNFPPRFSGLQFPNYSSELNVNALELDDSALYLCASSQGQKNTEAFFGQGTRLTVV.